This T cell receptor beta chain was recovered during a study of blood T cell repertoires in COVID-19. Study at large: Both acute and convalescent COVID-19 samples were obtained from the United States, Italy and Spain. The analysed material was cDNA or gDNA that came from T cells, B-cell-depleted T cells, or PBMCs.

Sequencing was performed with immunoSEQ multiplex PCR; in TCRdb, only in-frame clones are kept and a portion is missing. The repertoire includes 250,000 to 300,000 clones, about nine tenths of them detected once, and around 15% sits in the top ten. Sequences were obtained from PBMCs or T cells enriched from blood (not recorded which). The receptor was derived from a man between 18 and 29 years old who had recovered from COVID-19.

The CDR3 protein is CASSQTGGTTYVTQYF. The CDR3 bases are TGTGCCAGCAGCCAAACGGGGGGGACTACCTATGTGACCCAGTACTTC. The genes are TRBV7-3 and TRBJ2-5; TRBD2 matches at 8 bases. Per germline, CDR1 SGHTA and CDR2 FQGTGA. The CDR3 contains 16 residues. Germline trimming cut 5 bases from V and 7 bases from J; bases unmatched to any gene: 15.